This T cell receptor beta chain was retrieved from a study of control samples from healthy donors and cancer patients. The germline V gene encodes CDR1 SEHNR and CDR2 FQNEAQ (reference sequence). The trim removed 1 base at V and 7 bases at J, leaving 6 bases unmatched. CDR3 size: 14 residues. Sequencing used immunoSEQ multiplex PCR; TCRdb keeps in-frame clones, though not all of them. Of 130,000 to 150,000 clones listed, 93% are singletons. The sequencing sample was made of blood. This TCR was sampled from a man between 18 and 29 years old in good health. The V gene is TRBV7-9, the J gene TRBJ1-2; 7 bases map to TRBD1. CDR3 residues: CASSLVGTDGGYTF. The CDR3 bases are TGTGCCAGCAGCTTAGTTGGGACAGACGGTGGCTACACCTTC. The full variable domain, completed using reference TRBV7-9 and TRBJ1-2, is DTGVSQNPRHKITKRGQNVTFRCDPISEHNRLYWYRQTLGQGPEFLTYFQNEAQLEKSRLLSDRFSAERPKGSFSTLEIQRTEQGDSAMYLCASSLVGTDGGYTFGSGTRLTVV.